The rows below give T cell receptor beta chains drawn from one sample of a study of T cell changes during pregnancy in multiple sclerosis. Sequencing used immunoSEQ multiplex PCR; TCRdb keeps in-frame clones, though not all of them. The sample contains around 57,000 clones, roughly nine tenths of which appear only once. The sequences come from peripheral blood, collected in the first trimester of pregnancy. Receptors originate from a female donor with multiple sclerosis, enrolled in a pregnancy study. Both conserved end residues are part of each CDR3. The D gene is left open where the match is weak. The size entry is marked missing in some rows and otherwise reads once, few, many or a size class.

14	TRBJ2-7	-	TRBV9	-	CASSVDPGAYEQYF	TGTGCCAGCAGCGTAGACCCAGGGGCCTACGAGCAGTACTTC
18	TRBJ2-3	TRBD2	TRBV27	-	CASSLLAGNSGETDTQYF	TGTGCCAGCAGTTTACTAGCGGGCAATTCAGGTGAAACAGATACGCAGTATTTT
18	TRBJ2-3	TRBD1	TRBV4-3	-	CASSQDLIGTGGSDTQYF	TGCGCCAGCAGCCAAGACCTAATCGGGACAGGAGGTTCAGATACGCAGTATTTT
16	TRBJ1-1	-	TRBV5-1	-	CASSPSNRGLGGEAFF	TGCGCCAGCAGCCCCTCTAACCGGGGTCTGGGGGGTGAAGCTTTCTTT
15	TRBJ2-7	TRBD1	TRBV7-7	-	CASSSGQGGGYEQYF	TGTGCCAGCAGCTCCGGACAGGGGGGAGGGTACGAGCAGTACTTC
11	TRBJ1-2	TRBD1	TRBV2	-	CASSRGPGYTF	TGTGCCAGCAGCAGGGGGCCCGGCTACACCTTC
14	TRBJ2-7	-	TRBV19	-	CASSIGWGAYEQYF	TGTGCCAGTAGTATTGGCTGGGGGGCCTACGAGCAGTACTTC
18	TRBJ2-5	TRBD2	TRBV6-1	-	CASSDPSGTSGGAETQYF	TGTGCCAGCAGTGATCCCTCCGGGACTAGCGGGGGGGCTGAGACCCAGTACTTC
16	TRBJ1-4	TRBD1	TRBV7-2	-	CASSTTSTGRNEKLFF	TGTGCCAGCAGCACCACCTCGACAGGGCGAAATGAAAAACTGTTTTTT
16	TRBJ2-1	-	TRBV13	-	CASSLSRESSYNEQFF	TGTGCCAGCAGCTTAAGTCGAGAGAGCTCCTACAATGAGCAGTTCTTC
16	TRBJ2-3	-	TRBV19	-	CASSMMKGLRTDTQYF	TGTGCCAGTAGTATGATGAAGGGGCTACGCACAGATACGCAGTATTTT
15	TRBJ2-1	TRBD2	TRBV6-1	-	CASSDTSGGGNEQFF	TGTGCCAGCAGCGACACTAGCGGTGGGGGGAATGAGCAGTTCTTC
13	TRBJ1-1	-	TRBV6-6	-	CASSYSGRNEAFF	TGTGCCAGCAGTTACTCGGGGCGGAATGAAGCTTTCTTT
15	TRBJ2-5	TRBD1	TRBV29-1	-	CSVRGDRVGLETQYF	TGCAGCGTTAGGGGGGACAGGGTCGGTTTGGAGACCCAGTACTTC
14	TRBJ1-6	-	TRBV27	-	CASSPLAPGSPLHF	TGTGCCAGCAGTCCCTTGGCCCCGGGTTCACCCCTCCACTTT
15	TRBJ2-7	-	TRBV21-1	once	CASSKEGVRGYEQYF	TGTGCCAGCAGCAAAGAGGGCGTCAGGGGCTACGAGCAGTACTTC
16	TRBJ1-2	TRBD1	TRBV2	-	CASTTSKTGTNYGYTF	TGTGCCAGCACGACCTCCAAGACAGGGACTAACTATGGCTACACCTTC
14	TRBJ1-2	TRBD1	TRBV27	-	CASRGTGSQDGYTF	TGTGCCAGCAGGGGGACAGGGAGTCAAGATGGCTACACCTTC
13	TRBJ2-7	-	TRBV25-1	-	CASSGRQSYEQYF	TGTGCCAGCAGTGGCAGACAGTCCTACGAGCAGTACTTC
15	TRBJ2-3	-	TRBV7-2	-	CASSWGRGRTDTQYF	TGTGCCAGCAGCTGGGGTCGAGGGCGGACAGATACGCAGTATTTT
16	TRBJ1-2	TRBD1	TRBV27	-	CATKVGDSNFYYGYTF	TGTGCCACCAAAGTGGGGGACAGCAACTTTTACTATGGCTACACCTTC
16	TRBJ2-3	TRBD2	TRBV9	-	CASSPRLAGSTDTQYF	TGTGCCAGCAGCCCCCGACTAGCGGGGAGCACAGATACGCAGTATTTT
16	TRBJ1-2	-	TRBV4-2	-	CASSQERERTVNGYTF	TGTGCCAGCAGCCAAGAGAGAGAACGGACAGTGAATGGCTACACCTTC
11	TRBJ2-7	-	TRBV30	-	CAWSRSYEQYF	TGTGCCTGGAGCCGCTCCTACGAGCAGTACTTC
16	TRBJ2-7	TRBD1	TRBV7-2	-	CASSLTRGRWAYEQYF	TGTGCCAGCAGCTTAACCAGGGGGCGATGGGCCTACGAGCAGTACTTC
16	TRBJ1-5	-	TRBV4-1	-	CASSQADSYSNQPQHF	TGCGCCAGCAGCCAAGCGGACAGTTATAGCAATCAGCCCCAGCATTTT
12	TRBJ1-2	-	TRBV7-9	-	CASSFLQAGYTF	TGTGCCAGCAGCTTCCTACAGGCTGGCTACACCTTC
18	TRBJ2-1	-	TRBV6-1	-	CASSERLARISSYNEQFF	TGTGCCAGCAGTGAACGGCTAGCGCGAATTAGCTCCTACAATGAGCAGTTCTTC
13	TRBJ2-5	TRBD2	TRBV2	-	CASSGGGRETQYF	TGTGCCAGCAGTGGGGGGGGAAGGGAGACCCAGTACTTC
15	TRBJ2-1	TRBD2	TRBV2	-	CASQGLAGRFHEQFF	TGTGCCAGCCAAGGGCTAGCGGGAAGATTCCATGAGCAGTTCTTC
18	TRBJ2-2	TRBD2	TRBV5-4	-	CASSPSTSGSPFTGELFF	TGTGCCAGCAGCCCCTCGACTAGCGGGAGTCCGTTCACCGGGGAGCTGTTTTTT
14	TRBJ1-6	-	TRBV30	-	CAWSVEGVGSPLHF	TGTGCCTGGAGTGTAGAGGGGGTGGGTTCACCCCTCCACTTT
16	TRBJ1-3	TRBD1	TRBV2	-	CASSRTDRVGGNTIYF	TGTGCCAGCAGTCGAACCGACAGGGTGGGGGGAAACACCATATATTTT
13	TRBJ1-1	-	TRBV27	-	CASSQGMNTEAFF	TGTGCCAGCAGCCAGGGGATGAACACTGAAGCTTTCTTT
17	TRBJ2-1	TRBD2	TRBV4-3	-	CASSPDGLAGNGNEQFF	TGCGCCAGCAGCCCAGACGGACTAGCGGGGAATGGGAATGAGCAGTTCTTC
15	TRBJ1-2	TRBD1	TRBV5-1	once	CASSMTGGLVYGYTF	TGCGCCAGCAGCATGACAGGGGGCTTAGTTTATGGCTACACCTTC
16	TRBJ2-4	-	TRBV4-1	-	CASSQERRGQGNIQYF	TGCGCCAGCAGCCAGGAAAGGCGGGGGCAAGGGAACATTCAGTACTTC
14	TRBJ2-5	-	TRBV6-1	-	CASSGRGIEETQYF	TGTGCCAGCAGTGGCAGGGGCATTGAGGAGACCCAGTACTTC
16	TRBJ1-5	-	TRBV19	-	CASSSQAQGNNQPQHF	TGTGCCAGTAGTTCCCAGGCCCAGGGTAACAATCAGCCCCAGCATTTT
14	TRBJ2-5	-	TRBV2	-	CASSAQMYQETQYF	TGTGCCAGCAGTGCACAGATGTACCAAGAGACCCAGTACTTC
15	TRBJ2-3	TRBD1	TRBV30	-	CAWGRQGGITDTQYF	TGTGCCTGGGGGCGACAGGGGGGTATCACAGATACGCAGTATTTT